This T cell receptor beta chain is drawn from a study of T cell changes during pregnancy in multiple sclerosis. This CDR3 has 18 amino acids. Germline V gene data show CDR1 as SGHRS and CDR2 as YFSETQ. Trimming removed 6 bases from V and 3 bases from J, with 22 bases in between. Profiling relied on immunoSEQ multiplex PCR, and the TCRdb table lists in-frame clones only, not all of them. The table records about 44,000 clones, 75% to 95% of them present only once. The source is a female donor with multiple sclerosis, enrolled in a pregnancy study. Source: CD4+ T cells from peripheral blood mononuclear cells, taken before pregnancy. The chain has TRBV5-1 and TRBJ2-6; D is perhaps TRBD1 (5 bases). DNA of the CDR3: TGCGCCAGCACCTTCCGTGACACCAGGGCTATTGGGGCCAACGTCCTGACTTTC. Protein: CASTFRDTRAIGANVLTF.